One sample yielded the 31 T cell receptor beta chains listed below, sequenced in a study of T cell responses to AZD1222 COVID-19 vaccine. The table came from immunoSEQ multiplex PCR; TCRdb's copy has only in-frame clones and leaves some out. The table lists about 140,000 clones, 84% of them singletons. This sample comprised peripheral blood, obtained on day 0 of AZD1222 vaccination. Receptor source: an adult in good health.

V usage is TRBV5-6 and J usage is TRBJ2-7; the match to TRBD1 covers 7 bases. CDR3 length equals 12 residues. CDR1 is SGHDT, CDR2 YYEEEE, per germline. Trimming removed 4 bases from V and 6 bases from J; junction bases left unmatched: 4. CDR3 amino acids: CASSLRTGEQYF. CDR3 in DNA: TGTGCCAGCAGCCTCAGGACAGGCGAGCAGTACTTC.

The chain recombines TRBV5-5 with TRBJ1-2; 10 bases align to TRBD1. Losses at the gene ends were 4 bases for V and 1 base for J; bases not matched to a gene: 10. Germline CDR1 is SGHKS and CDR2 is YYEKEE (reference sequence). This CDR3 spans 17 amino acids. Here the CDR3 DNA reads TGTGCCAGCAGCGCCGGGACAGGGGCAAACTTTAACTATGGCTACACCTTC. Its translation: CASSAGTGANFNYGYTF.

CDR3 DNA sequence: TGCGCCAGCACCCTGGACCCATTGGGGGGCGAGCAGTACTTC. Encoded protein: CASTLDPLGGEQYF. This rearrangement joins TRBV5-1 to TRBJ2-7; D possibly corresponds to TRBD2 (6 bases). Germline V CDR1 and CDR2: SGHRS, YFSETQ. The ends were cut back, 6 bases at V and 6 bases at J, with 19 bases in the middle. The length of the CDR3 is 14 residues.

The chain couples TRBV7-9 to TRBJ2-7; possibly TRBD2 for D (5 bases). Trimming shortened V by 8 bases and J by 4 bases, and 12 bases separated the two germline ends. The CDR3 runs 12 residues. The germline V gene has CDR1 SEHNR and CDR2 FQNEAQ (reference sequence). CDR3 DNA sequence: TGTGCCAGCCGAGGGTCTTTATACGAGCAGTACTTC. Protein product: CASRGSLYEQYF.

The V and J genes are TRBV30 and TRBJ1-2; possible D gene TRBD1, 5 bases. V lost 0 bases and J lost 0, with 11 bases in between. The CDR3 sequence is 15 residues long. Germline-derived CDR1 and CDR2 are GTSNPN and SVGIG (reference sequence). CDR3: CAWSVPGTTNYGYTF. CDR3 in DNA: TGTGCCTGGAGTGTACCGGGGACTACTAACTATGGCTACACCTTC.

The chain combines TRBV5-4 with TRBJ2-3; weak D call: TRBD1 (5 bases). CDR3 length equals 15 residues. The V and J ends lost 4 bases and 2 bases respectively, with 14 bases between them. The V gene's germline CDR1 is SGHNT and CDR2 YYREEE (reference sequence). The CDR3 DNA sequence: TGTGCCAGCAGCCACGGCGACAGAAACACAGATACGCAGTATTTT. The encoded protein is CASSHGDRNTDTQYF.

V gene TRBV11-2 combines with J gene TRBJ2-5, with 7 nucleotides matching TRBD1. The CDR3 has 17 amino acids. Trimming removed 5 bases from V and 5 bases from J; junction bases left unmatched: 17. In germline, CDR1 is SGHAT, CDR2 FQNNGV. CDR3 coding DNA: TGTGCCAGCAGCCTACTTTCCAGGGGGAGACTTCGGGAGACCCAGTACTTC. It is translated as CASSLLSRGRLRETQYF.

This clone has more than one count but fewer than ten. The CDR3 coding sequence is TGTGCCAGCAGCGGGGGTTATGGCTACACCTTC. Its translation is CASSGGYGYTF. The J gene is TRBJ1-2, the V gene TRBV12-3 or TRBV12-4; D possibly corresponds to TRBD1 (5 bases). The CDR3 contains 11 residues. With 6 bases removed from V and 5 bases from J, the gap between germline ends came to 7 bases.

This clone showed up just a few times. This sequence joins TRBV2 and TRBJ1-1, with TRBD1 as a possible D gene (6 bases). Germline values: CDR1 SNHLY, CDR2 FYNNEI. The germline V and J ends were trimmed by 7 bases and 5 bases, with 8 bases remaining between them. The CDR3 has 11 residues. The CDR3 is CASNRVTEAFF. In DNA, the CDR3 is TGTGCCAGCAACAGGGTAACTGAAGCTTTCTTT.

The V call is TRBV4-1, the J call TRBJ2-7; D unresolved. The V end was cut by 4 bases, the J end by 2 bases, with 18 bases between. Germline CDR1 and CDR2: MGHRA and YSYEKL. The length of the CDR3 is 16 residues. The chain's CDR3 is CASSLTTEPRAYEQYF. Here the CDR3 DNA reads TGCGCCAGCAGCCTAACGACTGAGCCTAGGGCCTACGAGCAGTACTTC.

The rearrangement uses TRBV30 and TRBJ2-1; D unresolved. The V gene's germline CDR1 is GTSNPN and CDR2 SVGIG (reference sequence). This CDR3 comprises 18 residues. V was trimmed by 2 bases and J by 0 bases, leaving 20 bases between them. CDR3 loop: CAWSSLGGRESSYNEQFF. The CDR3 coding sequence is TGTGCCTGGAGTTCCCTGGGTGGCCGAGAGAGCTCCTACAATGAGCAGTTCTTC.

The J gene is TRBJ1-2, the V gene TRBV28; TRBD1 matches at 9 bases. This CDR3 has 14 residues. Germline loops: CDR1 MDHEN, CDR2 SYDVKM. V was clipped by 6 bases and J by 4 bases; unmatched bases: 6. This CDR3 reads CASSTDRGAYGYTF. CDR3 sequence (DNA): TGTGCCAGCAGCACGGACAGGGGCGCCTATGGCTACACCTTC.

The rearrangement links TRBV6-5 to TRBJ2-7, with 7 bases matching TRBD1. Germline trimming cut 6 bases from V and 6 bases from J; bases unmatched to any gene: 8. The CDR3 is 13 amino acids. Germline lookup yields CDR1 MNHEY and CDR2 SVGAGI. CDR3 sequence: CASRTGQAGEQYF. The CDR3 nucleotides read TGTGCCAGCAGAACAGGACAGGCGGGCGAGCAGTACTTC.

The CDR3 sequence: CATSGTGRGETQYF. The CDR3 nucleotides are TGTGCCACCAGTGGCACAGGGCGTGGGGAGACCCAGTACTTC. This chain uses TRBV24-1 with TRBJ2-5; D might be TRBD1 (6 bases). CDR3 length: 14 amino acids. In germline, CDR1 is KGHDR, CDR2 SFDVKD. V was cut by 5 bases and J by 5 bases, with 14 bases left in between.

This clone turned up a few times. The rearrangement uses TRBV16 and TRBJ1-1; D gene uncertain. The CDR3 extends over 16 amino acids. V lost 0 bases, J lost 0 bases, and 11 bases lay in between. CDR1 and CDR2 (germline): KGHSY, FQNENV. The CDR3 nucleotides read TGTGCCAGCAGCCAATCGATGAGGGTTCTGAACACTGAAGCTTTCTTT. This codes for CASSQSMRVLNTEAFF.

This clone has only one observation. V usage is TRBV11-2 and J usage is TRBJ2-7; the D call may be TRBD1 or TRBD2 (5 bases each). Deletions cut 4 bases from V and 1 base from J, with 11 bases between. This CDR3 is built from 14 residues. The germline gives CDR1 SGHAT, CDR2 FQNNGV. The CDR3 sequence is CASSWGRGSYEQYF. DNA of the CDR3: TGTGCCAGCAGCTGGGGACGGGGATCCTACGAGCAGTACTTC. Full variable domain (remainder filled in from reference TRBV11-2 and TRBJ2-7): EAGVAQSPRYKIIEKRQSVAFWCNPISGHATLYWYQQILGQGPKLLIQFQNNGVVDDSQLPKDRFSAERLKGVDSTLKIQPAKLEDSAVYLCASSWGRGSYEQYFGPGTRLTVT.

V and J are TRBV12-3 or TRBV12-4 and TRBJ1-1; D perhaps matches TRBD1 (5 bases). V lost 1 base, J lost 11 bases, and 11 bases lay in between. CDR3 size: 12 residues. The CDR3 region has the DNA TGTGCCAGCAGTTTAGAAGTGGGGGAGGCTTTCTTT. Protein sequence: CASSLEVGEAFF.

The rearrangement uses TRBV19 and TRBJ1-2; no reliable D call. Germline CDR1 and CDR2: LNHDA and SQIVND (reference sequence). There are 13 residues in the CDR3. The V end was cut by 3 bases, the J end by 6 bases, with 11 bases between. The CDR3 region is CASSIPPYDGYTF. The CDR3 nucleotides read TGTGCCAGTAGTATCCCCCCTTACGATGGCTACACCTTC.

The chain couples TRBV11-1 to TRBJ1-1, with D perhaps matching TRBD1 (6 bases). The V end lost 7 bases, the J end lost 1 base, and 10 bases lay between the germline ends. CDR1 SGHAT and CDR2 FQDESV come from the germline V gene (reference sequence). This CDR3 has 13 amino acids. The CDR3 is CASTPGANTEAFF. CDR3 bases: TGTGCCAGCACCCCGGGGGCGAACACTGAAGCTTTCTTT.

In its sample, this clone was seen a few times. The V and J genes are TRBV10-3 and TRBJ1-6; D call uncertain. The CDR3 totals 15 residues. V gave up 3 bases and J gave up 9 bases, with 15 bases separating them. Germline V CDR1 and CDR2: ENHRY, SYGVKD. The CDR3 reads CAISDLVQAGSPLHF. In DNA form, the CDR3 reads TGTGCCATCAGTGATCTTGTCCAAGCGGGTTCACCCCTCCACTTT.

The chain recombines TRBV5-1 with TRBJ1-5; tentatively, D is TRBD1 (5 bases). The length of the CDR3 is 15 residues. CDR1 is SGHRS, CDR2 YFSETQ, per germline. V lost 0 bases to trimming and J lost 4 bases, with 11 bases between them. The CDR3 protein is CASSLDGDRNQPQHF. For the CDR3, the DNA is TGCGCCAGCAGCTTGGATGGGGACCGGAATCAGCCCCAGCATTTT.

The chain uses TRBV10-3 and TRBJ1-1; 9 nucleotides align to TRBD1. Germline V gene data show CDR1 as ENHRY and CDR2 as SYGVKD. With 3 bases clipped from V and 4 bases from J, the junction kept 3 bases outside the gene matches. This CDR3 has 14 amino acids. The CDR3 sequence: CAISDLDRGTEAFF. Written as DNA, the CDR3 is TGTGCCATCAGTGACCTGGACAGGGGCACTGAAGCTTTCTTT.

The chain links TRBV30 to TRBJ2-7; D uncertain. The CDR3 consists of 12 residues. Germline-derived CDR1 and CDR2 are GTSNPN and SVGIG (reference sequence). Trimming cost V 1 base and J 5 bases, with 9 bases left between them. The CDR3 DNA reads TGTGCCTGGAGTGACGTCCGGGACGAGCAGTACTTC. Its translation: CAWSDVRDEQYF.

This sequence joins TRBV7-2 and TRBJ1-5; TRBD1 is a possible D gene (5 bases). The CDR3 totals 13 residues. CDR1 is SGHTA and CDR2 is FQGNSA in the germline V gene. The V and J ends lost 1 base and 8 bases respectively, with 9 bases between them. The CDR3 DNA is TGTGCCAGCAGCTTAGAAAAGGGGAAGCCCCAGCATTTT. This sequence encodes CASSLEKGKPQHF.

The chain links TRBV18 to TRBJ1-1, with 8 bases matching TRBD1. The V gene's germline CDR1 is KGHSH and CDR2 LQKENI. The junction had 11 bases not matched to a gene; V was cut back by 5 bases and J by 0 bases. The CDR3 extends over 17 amino acids. This CDR3 is CASSSTGARILNTEAFF. In DNA, the CDR3 is TGTGCCAGCTCATCGACAGGGGCCAGGATTCTGAACACTGAAGCTTTCTTT.

The chain joins TRBV6-1 to TRBJ2-1; 7 bases map to TRBD2. The J segment lost 15 bases and the V segment lost 2 bases, leaving 10 bases of the junction unmatched. The CDR3 has 13 residues. Looked up from germline, CDR1 is MNHNS and CDR2 is SASEGT. CDR3 nucleotides: TGTGCCAGCAGTGAATTCAAGGGACTACTACCGTTCTTC. This translates into CASSEFKGLLPFF.

The chain joins TRBV5-6 to TRBJ1-5; D unclear. Germline CDR1 is SGHDT and CDR2 is YYEEEE. V lost 3 bases and J lost 3, with 13 bases in between. The CDR3 consists of 15 residues. The CDR3 region has the DNA TGTGCCAGCAGCTACCGTTCACGGTTCAATCAGCCCCAGCATTTT. The encoded protein is CASSYRSRFNQPQHF. The full variable domain, rest sourced from reference TRBV5-6 and TRBJ1-5, is DAGVTQSPTHLIKTRGQQVTLRCSPKSGHDTVSWYQQALGQGPQFIFQYYEEEERQRGNFPDRFSGHQFPNYSSELNVNALLLGDSALYLCASSYRSRFNQPQHFGDGTRLSIL.

The chain combines TRBV5-1 with TRBJ1-1, with no clear D. Germline assignment: CDR1 SGHRS and CDR2 YFSETQ. The CDR3 sequence is 14 residues long. Deletions cut 7 bases from V and 8 bases from J, with 21 bases between. Here the CDR3 DNA reads TGCGCCAGCGGACCCCCCCCGGAGGGCGAAGAAGCTTTCTTT. Encoded protein: CASGPPPEGEEAFF.

The chain is built from TRBV7-8 and TRBJ2-7; D possibly corresponds to TRBD2 (5 bases). This CDR3 contains 15 residues. Germline V lookup: CDR1 SGHVS, CDR2 FQNEAQ. With 2 bases removed from V and 5 bases from J, the gap between germline ends came to 16 bases. The CDR3 DNA is TGTGCCAGCAGCTTATTGCGGGTCGGCCGTAACGAGCAGTACTTC. Translating it yields CASSLLRVGRNEQYF.

This chain links TRBV19 with TRBJ1-6; D may be TRBD1 (5 bases). The ends were cut back, 4 bases at V and 8 bases at J, with 12 bases in the middle. CDR3 length: 14 residues. CDR1 is LNHDA and CDR2 is SQIVND in the germline V gene (reference sequence). This chain's CDR3 is CASSKEGKHSPLHF. DNA for the CDR3: TGTGCCAGTAGTAAGGAGGGGAAGCATTCACCCCTCCACTTT.

The genes are TRBV3-1 (or the pseudogene TRBV3-2) and TRBJ1-3; 9 nucleotides agree with TRBD1. Germline CDR1 and CDR2: LGHDT and YNNKEL (reference sequence). CDR3 length equals 16 residues. The trim removed 2 bases at V and 3 bases at J, leaving 5 bases unmatched. The CDR3 spells CASSQPGTGNGNTIYF. CDR3 coding DNA: TGTGCCAGCAGCCAACCTGGGACAGGGAATGGAAACACCATATATTTT.